This is a list of T cell receptor beta chains from one sample in a study of blood T cell repertoires in COVID-19. The repertoire was sequenced with immunoSEQ multiplex PCR; TCRdb's copy has only in-frame clones and lacks some. The sample comprises fewer than 150,000 clones, roughly 87% of which are singletons, and over 15% rests with the top ten. The sequenced sample consisted of PBMCs or T cells enriched from blood (not recorded which). All receptors come from a man aged 25-40 years who had recovered from COVID-19. Both conserved end residues are part of each CDR3. The D gene is left open where the match is weak. Only part of the rows carry a size: once, few, many, or a class if the clone is expanded.

>TRBJ1-5|once|TRBV4-1|.
CASSQDSPGHGQPQHF
TGCGCCAGCAGCCAAGATAGCCCGGGACACGGGCAGCCCCAGCATTTT
>TRBJ1-4|.|TRBV19|TRBD1
CATRQGLSNEKLFF
TGTGCCACTAGACAGGGTCTCTCTAATGAAAAACTGTTTTTT
>TRBJ1-1|.|TRBV21-1|.
CASSKRAFF
TGTGCCAGCAGCAAGAGGGCTTTCTTT
>TRBJ2-3|.|TRBV18|TRBD2
CASSQLPGLAGADTQYF
TGTGCCAGCTCACAACTCCCGGGACTAGCGGGGGCAGATACGCAGTATTTT
>TRBJ2-7|.|TRBV5-6|TRBD2
CASSSSGRNYEQYF
TGTGCCAGCAGCTCAAGCGGGAGGAACTACGAGCAGTACTTC
>TRBJ2-2|once|TRBV15|.
CATSRDGIPGELFF
TGTGCCACCAGCAGAGACGGTATCCCCGGGGAGCTGTTTTTT
>TRBJ2-7|few|TRBV5-4|.
CASSGGSYEQYF
TGTGCCAGCAGCGGGGGGTCTTACGAGCAGTACTTC
>TRBJ1-5|.|TRBV7-9|.
CASSLGGENQPQHF
TGTGCCAGCAGCTTAGGGGGAGAGAATCAGCCCCAGCATTTT
>TRBJ2-2|.|TRBV2|TRBD2
CASRGMRGAGELFF
TGTGCCAGCAGGGGGATGCGGGGGGCCGGGGAGCTGTTTTTT
>TRBJ2-3|.|TRBV7-3|TRBD2
CASSLSGLADSTDTQYF
TGTGCCAGCAGCTTAAGTGGACTAGCGGATAGCACAGATACGCAGTATTTT
>TRBJ2-1|.|TRBV24-1|.
CATSDHGRDGEQFF
TGTGCCACCAGTGACCATGGCAGGGATGGTGAGCAGTTCTTC
>TRBJ1-5|.|TRBV28|TRBD1
CASSLWDRVSSNQPQHF
TGTGCCAGCAGTTTATGGGACAGGGTATCGAGCAATCAGCCCCAGCATTTT
>TRBJ2-2|.|TRBV6-6|.
CASSYSAGDSGELFF
TGTGCCAGCAGTTACTCGGCAGGGGATAGCGGGGAGCTGTTTTTT
>TRBJ2-2|.|TRBV19|TRBD2
CASSIRSSGIQAGELFF
TGTGCCAGTAGTATACGGTCTAGCGGGATACAGGCCGGGGAGCTGTTTTTT
>TRBJ2-3|.|TRBV9|TRBD2
CASSVGPVGGKGSDTQYF
TGTGCCAGCAGCGTAGGACCCGTGGGAGGGAAAGGCTCAGATACGCAGTATTTT
>TRBJ2-1|.|TRBV5-1|TRBD2
CASSPGTSGYNEQFF
TGCGCCAGCAGCCCGGGGACTAGCGGTTACAATGAGCAGTTCTTC
>TRBJ2-7|.|TRBV10-1|.
CASSDEVTYEQYF
TGCGCCAGCAGTGACGAGGTTACCTACGAGCAGTACTTC
>TRBJ2-3|.|TRBV2|.
CASSEAVLGLTDTQYF
TGTGCCAGCAGTGAAGCGGTTCTTGGCTTAACAGATACGCAGTATTTT
>TRBJ1-2|.|TRBV9|.
CASSLSGVGYGYTF
TGTGCCAGCAGCCTTTCAGGGGTCGGCTATGGCTACACCTTC
>TRBJ1-5|.|TRBV15|.
CATTRGWESLNQPQHF
TGTGCCACCACCCGGGGATGGGAAAGCCTCAATCAGCCCCAGCATTTT
>TRBJ2-1|.|TRBV27|.
CASSLYGHYNEQFF
TGTGCCAGCAGTTTATACGGTCACTACAATGAGCAGTTCTTC
>TRBJ1-5|.|TRBV5-8|TRBD1
CASSAQGNQPQHF
TGTGCCAGCAGCGCACAGGGGAATCAGCCCCAGCATTTT
>TRBJ1-1|.|TRBV5-1|.
CASSLGRSPIHSNPEAFF
TGCGCCAGCAGCTTGGGCCGAAGTCCCATTCACTCCAACCCTGAAGCTTTCTTT
>TRBJ1-1|once|TRBV5-1|.
CASSLGGSTEAFF
TGCGCCAGCAGCCTCGGGGGTTCGACTGAAGCTTTCTTT
>TRBJ1-2|many|TRBV6-5|.
CASSNSTGYGYTF
TGTGCCAGCAGCAATTCAACAGGGTACGGCTACACCTTC
>TRBJ1-6|once|TRBV18|TRBD1
CASSPNRQGNNSPLHF
TGTGCCAGCTCACCAAACCGACAGGGCAATAATTCACCCCTCCACTTT
>TRBJ1-6|.|TRBV19|TRBD1
CASSIVGQGTGNSPLHF
TGTGCCAGTAGTATCGTCGGACAGGGAACCGGTAATTCACCCCTCCACTTT
>TRBJ1-1|.|TRBV2|.
CATLRERNTEAFF
TGTGCCACCTTGCGGGAAAGGAACACTGAAGCTTTCTTT
>TRBJ1-1|.|TRBV9|.
CASSVVFCRGSGQHTEAFF
TGTGCCAGCAGCGTAGTTTTTTGCAGGGGTTCGGGGCAGCACACTGAAGCTTTCTTT
>TRBJ2-3|.|TRBV7-2|TRBD1
CASSLGQGFSDTQYF
TGTGCCAGCAGCTTGGGACAGGGGTTCTCGGATACGCAGTATTTT
>TRBJ2-3|once|TRBV7-3|TRBD2
CASSLKRPERGGLDTQYF
TGTGCCAGCAGCTTAAAAAGGCCGGAGCGGGGGGGCCTAGATACGCAGTATTTT
>TRBJ1-5|.|TRBV30|TRBD1
CAWWTGNSNQPQHF
TGTGCCTGGTGGACAGGAAATAGCAATCAGCCCCAGCATTTT
>TRBJ1-5|few|TRBV2|TRBD1
CASSPGQEYSQPQHF
TGTGCCAGCAGTCCGGGACAGGAATATAGTCAGCCCCAGCATTTT
>TRBJ1-2|few|TRBV7-6|TRBD1
CASSLDGGGSYGYTF
TGTGCCAGCAGCTTAGATGGAGGGGGCAGCTATGGCTACACCTTC
>TRBJ2-3|once|TRBV14|.
CASSRTQGAKGTDTQYF
TGTGCCAGCAGCCGAACACAGGGTGCCAAAGGCACAGATACGCAGTATTTT
>TRBJ1-1|few|TRBV6-5|.
CASSYVGALNTEAFF
TGTGCCAGCAGTTACGTCGGAGCACTGAACACTGAAGCTTTCTTT
>TRBJ1-4|.|TRBV5-1|.
CASSPTGTNEKLFF
TGCGCCAGCAGCCCGACAGGAACTAATGAAAAACTGTTTTTT
>TRBJ2-5|.|TRBV5-4|.
CAYLNPKSQETQYF
TGTGCCTACCTAAATCCAAAGTCGCAAGAGACCCAGTACTTC
>TRBJ2-7|.|TRBV6-5|.
CATGVGREAAYEQYF
TGTGCCACCGGGGTTGGGCGGGAAGCTGCTTACGAGCAGTACTTC
>TRBJ1-2|.|TRBV5-1|.
CASSLSQANYGYTF
TGCGCCAGCAGCTTGTCCCAGGCTAACTATGGCTACACCTTC
>TRBJ2-7|.|TRBV7-2|TRBD1
CASSPTGGIYEQYF
TGTGCCAGCAGCCCCACAGGGGGAATCTACGAGCAGTACTTC
>TRBJ2-3|.|TRBV11-2|TRBD2
CASSPHGTSGSTDTQYF
TGTGCCAGCAGCCCTCACGGGACTAGCGGGAGTACAGATACGCAGTATTTT
>TRBJ2-2|once|TRBV5-4|TRBD2
CASSTSGTSGSRGELFF
TGTGCCAGCAGCACTTCCGGGACTAGCGGTTCCCGCGGGGAGCTGTTTTTT
>TRBJ2-7|.|TRBV6-5|TRBD1
CASRSGTGTSYEQYF
TGTGCCAGCAGGTCCGGGACAGGGACTTCCTACGAGCAGTACTTC
>TRBJ2-1|.|TRBV2|TRBD1
CASSETGGSYNEQFF
TGTGCCAGCAGCGAGACAGGGGGGTCCTACAATGAGCAGTTCTTC